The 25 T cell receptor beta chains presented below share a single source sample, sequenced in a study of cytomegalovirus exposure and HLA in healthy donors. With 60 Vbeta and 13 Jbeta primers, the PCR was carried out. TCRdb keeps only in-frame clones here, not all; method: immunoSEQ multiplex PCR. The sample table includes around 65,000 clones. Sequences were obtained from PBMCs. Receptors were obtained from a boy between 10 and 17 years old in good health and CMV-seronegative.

CDR3 sequence: CASILGDSTGGYTF. CDR3 coding DNA: TGTGCCAGTATTCTAGGGGACAGTACGGGTGGCTACACCTTC. The genes are TRBV19 and TRBJ1-2; 7 bases align to TRBD1. Germline-derived CDR1 and CDR2 are LNHDA and SQIVND (reference sequence). The CDR3 spans 14 residues. Trimming took 7 bases from V and 7 from J; bases not matched to a gene: 12. Supplemented by reference TRBV19 and TRBJ1-2, the full variable domain reads DGGITQSPKYLFRKEGQNVTLSCEQNLNHDAMYWYRQDPGQGLRLIYYSQIVNDFQKGDIAEGYSVSREKKESFPLTVTSAQKNPTAFYLCASILGDSTGGYTFGSGTRLTVV.

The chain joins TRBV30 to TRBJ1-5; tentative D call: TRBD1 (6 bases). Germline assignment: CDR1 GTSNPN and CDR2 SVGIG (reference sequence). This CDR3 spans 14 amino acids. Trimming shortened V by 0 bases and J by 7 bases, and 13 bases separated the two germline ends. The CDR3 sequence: CAWSVSAQGQPQHF. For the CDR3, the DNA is TGTGCCTGGAGTGTATCGGCGCAGGGGCAGCCCCAGCATTTT.

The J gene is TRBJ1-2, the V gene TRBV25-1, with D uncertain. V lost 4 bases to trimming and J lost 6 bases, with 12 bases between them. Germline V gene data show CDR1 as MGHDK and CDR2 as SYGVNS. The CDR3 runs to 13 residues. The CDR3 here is CASSAFQVNGYTF. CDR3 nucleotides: TGTGCCAGCAGTGCCTTCCAGGTTAATGGCTACACCTTC.

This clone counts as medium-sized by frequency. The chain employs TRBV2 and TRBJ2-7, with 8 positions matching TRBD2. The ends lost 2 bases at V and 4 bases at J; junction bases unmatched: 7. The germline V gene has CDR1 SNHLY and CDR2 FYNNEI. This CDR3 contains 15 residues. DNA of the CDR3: TGTGCCAGCAGTGAACGCTCAGCGGGAGCTTACGAGCAGTACTTC. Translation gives CASSERSAGAYEQYF.

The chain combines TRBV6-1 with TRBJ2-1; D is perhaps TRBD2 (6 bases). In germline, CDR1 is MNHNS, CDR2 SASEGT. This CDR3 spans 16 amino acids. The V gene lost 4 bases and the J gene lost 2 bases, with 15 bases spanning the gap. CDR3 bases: TGTGCCAGCAGTGCGTTCGGCGGGACCCCCTACAATGAGCAGTTCTTC. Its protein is CASSAFGGTPYNEQFF.

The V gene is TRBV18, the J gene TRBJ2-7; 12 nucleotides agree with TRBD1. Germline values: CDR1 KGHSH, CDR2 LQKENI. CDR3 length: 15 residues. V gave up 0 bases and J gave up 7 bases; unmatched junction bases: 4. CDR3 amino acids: CASSPPGQGAQEQYF. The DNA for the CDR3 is TGTGCCAGCTCACCACCGGGACAGGGGGCGCAGGAGCAGTACTTC.

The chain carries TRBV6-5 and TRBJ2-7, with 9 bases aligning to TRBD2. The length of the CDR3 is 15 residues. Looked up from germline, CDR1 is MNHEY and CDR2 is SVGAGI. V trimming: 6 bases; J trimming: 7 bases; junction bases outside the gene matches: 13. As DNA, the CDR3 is TGTGCCAGCAGGCCTCGGGGGACTAGCAGCAAGGAGCAGTACTTC. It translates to CASRPRGTSSKEQYF.

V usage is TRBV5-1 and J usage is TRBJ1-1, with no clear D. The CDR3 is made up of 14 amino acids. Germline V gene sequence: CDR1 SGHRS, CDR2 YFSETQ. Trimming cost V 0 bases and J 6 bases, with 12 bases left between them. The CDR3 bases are TGCGCCAGCAGCTTGGGGAGCGCGCACCCTGAAGCTTTCTTT. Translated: CASSLGSAHPEAFF. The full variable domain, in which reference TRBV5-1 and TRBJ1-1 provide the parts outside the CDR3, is KAGVTQTPRYLIKTRGQQVTLSCSPISGHRSVSWYQQTPGQGLQFLFEYFSETQRNKGNFPGRFSGRQFSNSRSEMNVSTLELGDSALYLCASSLGSAHPEAFFGQGTRLTVV.

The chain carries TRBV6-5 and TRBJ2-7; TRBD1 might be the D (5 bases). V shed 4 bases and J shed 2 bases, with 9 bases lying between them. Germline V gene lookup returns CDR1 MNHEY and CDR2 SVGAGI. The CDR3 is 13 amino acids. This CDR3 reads CASSFRQTYEQYF. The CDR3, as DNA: TGTGCCAGCAGTTTCCGACAGACCTACGAGCAGTACTTC.

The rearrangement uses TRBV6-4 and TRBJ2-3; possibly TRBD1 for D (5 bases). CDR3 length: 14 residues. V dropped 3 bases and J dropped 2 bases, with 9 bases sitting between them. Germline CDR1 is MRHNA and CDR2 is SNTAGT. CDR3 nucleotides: TGTGCCAGCAGTGAGGGGCACCTCACAGATACGCAGTATTTT. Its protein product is CASSEGHLTDTQYF.

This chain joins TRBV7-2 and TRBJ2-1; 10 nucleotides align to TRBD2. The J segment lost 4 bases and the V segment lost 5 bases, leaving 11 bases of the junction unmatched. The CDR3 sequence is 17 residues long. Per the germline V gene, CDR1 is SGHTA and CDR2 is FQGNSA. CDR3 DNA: TGTGCCAGCAGCGCTCCGTTGGGAGCGGGGGGGTACAATGAGCAGTTCTTC. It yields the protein CASSAPLGAGGYNEQFF.

The CDR3 protein is CASSLASGNTEAFF. CDR3 DNA: TGTGCCAGCAGCTTAGCGTCCGGGAACACTGAAGCTTTCTTT. The chain uses TRBV7-2 and TRBJ1-1; D unresolved. The CDR3 loop spans 14 amino acids. V was trimmed by 0 bases and J by 1 base, leaving 6 bases between them. CDR1 is SGHTA and CDR2 is FQGNSA in the germline V gene.

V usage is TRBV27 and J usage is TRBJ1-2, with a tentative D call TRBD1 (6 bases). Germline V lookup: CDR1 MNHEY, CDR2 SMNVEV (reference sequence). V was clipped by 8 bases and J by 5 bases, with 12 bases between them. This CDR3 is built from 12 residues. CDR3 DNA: TGTGCCAGCGGGACAAGATATTATGGCTACACCTTC. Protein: CASGTRYYGYTF.

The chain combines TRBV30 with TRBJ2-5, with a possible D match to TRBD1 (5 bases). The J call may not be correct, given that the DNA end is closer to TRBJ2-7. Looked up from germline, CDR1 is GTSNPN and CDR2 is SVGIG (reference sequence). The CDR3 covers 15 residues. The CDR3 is CAWETTVNPSYEQYF. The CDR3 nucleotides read TGTGCCTGGGAGACGACAGTTAACCCCTCCTACGAGCAGTACTTC.

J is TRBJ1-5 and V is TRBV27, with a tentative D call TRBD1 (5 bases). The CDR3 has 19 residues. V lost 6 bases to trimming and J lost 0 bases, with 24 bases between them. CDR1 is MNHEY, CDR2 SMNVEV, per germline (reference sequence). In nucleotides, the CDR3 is TGTGCCAGCAGCTCGCAGGGTCTTGGGTTAATGAATAGCAATCAGCCCCAGCATTTT. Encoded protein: CASSSQGLGLMNSNQPQHF.

CDR3 region: CASSVAPVHQPQHF. The CDR3 region has the DNA TGTGCCAGCAGCGTAGCCCCCGTCCATCAGCCCCAGCATTTT. The V and J genes are TRBV9 and TRBJ1-5; no definite D call. V lost 0 bases to trimming and J lost 5 bases, with 9 bases between them. The CDR3 has 14 residues. Germline CDR1 and CDR2: SGDLS and YYNGEE.

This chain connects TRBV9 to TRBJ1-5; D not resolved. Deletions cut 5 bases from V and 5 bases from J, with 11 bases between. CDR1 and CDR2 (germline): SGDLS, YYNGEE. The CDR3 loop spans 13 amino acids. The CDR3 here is CASSSGRDQPQHF. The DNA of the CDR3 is TGTGCCAGCAGTTCTGGGAGGGATCAGCCCCAGCATTTT.

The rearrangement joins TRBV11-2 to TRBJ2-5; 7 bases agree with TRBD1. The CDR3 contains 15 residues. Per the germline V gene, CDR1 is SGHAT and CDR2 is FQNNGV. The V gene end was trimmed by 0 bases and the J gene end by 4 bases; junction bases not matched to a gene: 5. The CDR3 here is CASSLDSSGGETQYF. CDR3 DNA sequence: TGTGCCAGCAGCTTAGATTCGTCAGGGGGAGAGACCCAGTACTTC.

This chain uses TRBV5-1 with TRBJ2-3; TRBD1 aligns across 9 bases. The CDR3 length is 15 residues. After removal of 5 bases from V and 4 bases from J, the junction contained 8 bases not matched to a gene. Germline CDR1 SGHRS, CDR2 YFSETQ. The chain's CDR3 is CASRKRTGVADTQYF. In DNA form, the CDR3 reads TGCGCCAGCAGGAAGAGGACAGGGGTGGCAGATACGCAGTATTTT.

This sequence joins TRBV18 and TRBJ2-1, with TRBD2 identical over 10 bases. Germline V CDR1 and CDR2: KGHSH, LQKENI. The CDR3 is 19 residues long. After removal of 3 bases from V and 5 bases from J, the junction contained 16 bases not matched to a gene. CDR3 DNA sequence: TGTGCCAGCTCACCCTTTTTCGTAGGAGCGGGAGGGGAGAACAATGAGCAGTTCTTC. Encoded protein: CASSPFFVGAGGENNEQFF.

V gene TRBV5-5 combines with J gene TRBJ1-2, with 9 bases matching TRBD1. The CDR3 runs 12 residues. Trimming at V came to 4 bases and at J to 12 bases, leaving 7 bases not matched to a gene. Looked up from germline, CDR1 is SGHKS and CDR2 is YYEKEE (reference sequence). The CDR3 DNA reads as TGTGCCAGCAGCACATGGACAGGGGATAACACCTTC. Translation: CASSTWTGDNTF.

Here the CDR3 DNA reads TGTGCCAGCACAGGGGGCGGCTATGGCTACACCTTC. It specifies CASTGGGYGYTF. The chain is built from TRBV19 and TRBJ1-2; TRBD1 aligns across 9 bases. CDR1 and CDR2 (germline): LNHDA, SQIVND (reference sequence). After removal of 9 bases from V and 4 bases from J, the junction contained 3 bases not matched to a gene. This CDR3 spans 12 amino acids.

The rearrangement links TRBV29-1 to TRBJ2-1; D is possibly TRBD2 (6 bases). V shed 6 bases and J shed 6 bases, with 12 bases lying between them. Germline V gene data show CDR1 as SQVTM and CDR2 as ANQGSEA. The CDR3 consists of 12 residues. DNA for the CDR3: TGCAGCGTCAGGGTACTAGCCAATGAGCAGTTCTTC. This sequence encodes CSVRVLANEQFF.

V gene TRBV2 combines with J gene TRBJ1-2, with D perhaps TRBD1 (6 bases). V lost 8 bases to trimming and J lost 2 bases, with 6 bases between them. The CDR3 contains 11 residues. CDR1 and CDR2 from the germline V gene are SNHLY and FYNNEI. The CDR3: CASGTNYGYTF. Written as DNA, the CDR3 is TGTGCCAGCGGGACAAACTATGGCTACACCTTC. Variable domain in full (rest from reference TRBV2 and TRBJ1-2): EPEVTQTPSHQVTQMGQEVILRCVPISNHLYFYWYRQILGQKVEFLVSFYNNEISEKSEIFDDQFSVERPDGSNFTLKIRSTKLEDSAMYFCASGTNYGYTFGSGTRLTVV.

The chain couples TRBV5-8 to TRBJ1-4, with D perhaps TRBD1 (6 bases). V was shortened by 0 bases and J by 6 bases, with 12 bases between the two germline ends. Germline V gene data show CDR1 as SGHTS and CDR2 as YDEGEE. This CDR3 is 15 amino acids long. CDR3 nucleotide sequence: TGTGCCAGCAGCTTGGCCCCGGACAGTTATGAAAAACTGTTTTTT. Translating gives CASSLAPDSYEKLFF.